The 8 T cell receptor beta chains listed next were all sequenced from one sample in a study of metastatic and nonmetastatic thyroid tumors. Among the patients, none had received any treatment before thyroid surgery. TCRdb re-called clones via MiXCR from the PCR reads. Of about 16,000 clones listed, 22% were seen once; the top ten hold just over 20%. The specimen sequenced was adjacent normal tissue. Every receptor here comes from a female donor with papillary thyroid cancer or a benign thyroid nodule (not recorded which). Some clones in this sample may be carry-over from other donors' samples.

This clone was seen at least ten times. V and J are TRBV20-1 and TRBJ2-5, with 8 nucleotides matching TRBD2. The germline V gene encodes CDR1 DFQATT and CDR2 SNEGSKA (reference sequence). The CDR3 extends over 14 amino acids. V gave up 1 base and J gave up 3 bases; unmatched junction bases: 4. The CDR3 loop reads CSARGPGLEETQYF. The CDR3 region has the DNA TGCAGTGCTAGAGGTCCGGGACTAGAAGAGACCCAGTACTTC.

This clone turned up a few times. The rearrangement uses TRBV18 and TRBJ1-6; 7 bases agree with TRBD1. This CDR3 region has 15 residues. Germline assignment: CDR1 KGHSH and CDR2 LQKENI. Trimming removed 0 bases from V and 10 bases from J; junction bases left unmatched: 6. The CDR3 DNA is TGTGCCAGCTCACCACCTCGGACAGGTGGATCACCCCTCCACTTT. It codes for CASSPPRTGGSPLHF.

By its share, this clone is large (0.1 to 1%). This specimen includes other DNA sequences encoding the same CDR3. Here the CDR3 reads CSARVDTGEAFF. Written as DNA, the CDR3 is TGCAGTGCTAGAGTCGACACTGGCGAAGCTTTCTTT. V usage is TRBV20-1 and J usage is TRBJ1-1; no definite D call. This CDR3 region has 12 residues. CDR1 is DFQATT, CDR2 SNEGSKA, per germline (reference sequence). With 1 base removed from V and 8 bases from J, the gap between germline ends came to 11 bases.

This clone appeared once. This chain uses TRBV20-1 with TRBJ1-1; no definite D call. Germline V gives CDR1 DFQATT, CDR2 SNEGSKA (reference sequence). The CDR3 totals 12 residues. The CDR3 protein is CSSSPRDTEAFF. CDR3 nucleotides: TGCAGCTCATCTCCGAGGGACACTGAAGCTTTCTTT.

This clone was counted a few times. This chain uses TRBV6-2 or TRBV6-3 with TRBJ2-7, with D hard to call. Per germline, CDR1 MNHEY and CDR2 SVGEGT. The V and J ends lost 2 bases and 4 bases respectively, with 9 bases between them. This CDR3 is 13 amino acids long. CDR3 nucleotides: TGTGCCAGCAGTTACCAGAACAGTTACGAGCAGTACTTC. Protein product: CASSYQNSYEQYF.

The table lists this clone with a few counts. The chain employs TRBV28 and TRBJ2-7; no clear D. The CDR3 has 15 residues. V was trimmed by 3 bases and J by 2 bases, leaving 14 bases between them. CDR1 is MDHEN, CDR2 SYDVKM, per germline. The CDR3 protein is CASSFQTMGTYEQYF. The CDR3 coding sequence is TGTGCCAGCAGTTTTCAGACGATGGGTACCTACGAGCAGTACTTC.

The chain joins TRBV19 to TRBJ1-6, with D perhaps TRBD1 (5 bases). V was pared by 7 bases and J by 5 bases, with 12 bases between. Per the germline V gene, CDR1 is LNHDA and CDR2 is SQIVND (reference sequence). The CDR3 totals 14 residues. The CDR3 nucleotides read TGTGCCAGTACTGTGACAGTAAATAATTCACCCCTCCACTTT. It translates to CASTVTVNNSPLHF.

This clone appeared a few times. At one boundary the junction diverges from the germline segment, which might be a read error. This chain connects TRBV28 to TRBJ1-5; 7 nucleotides match TRBD1. Germline V gene data show CDR1 as MDHEN and CDR2 as SYDVKM. There are 16 residues in the CDR3. CDR3: CASSTLGTVSNQPQHF. The CDR3 DNA sequence: TGTGCCAGCAGTACTCTTGGGACAGTTAGCAATCAACCCCAGCATTTT.